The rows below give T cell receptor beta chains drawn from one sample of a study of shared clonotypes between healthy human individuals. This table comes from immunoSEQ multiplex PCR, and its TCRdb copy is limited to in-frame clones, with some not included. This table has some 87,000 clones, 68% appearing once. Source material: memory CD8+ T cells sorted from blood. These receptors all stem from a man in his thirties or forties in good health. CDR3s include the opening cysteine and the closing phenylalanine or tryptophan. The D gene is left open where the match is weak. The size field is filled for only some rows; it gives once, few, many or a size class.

CDR3aa: CASSGRETYEQYF
CDR3nt: TGTGCCAGCAGCGGACGAGAAACCTACGAGCAGTACTTC
d_gene: .
abundance: .
j_gene: TRBJ2-7
v_gene: TRBV7-9

CDR3aa: CASSLTGRTGELFF
CDR3nt: TGTGCCAGCAGCCTAACAGGGCGCACCGGGGAGCTGTTTTTT
d_gene: .
abundance: .
j_gene: TRBJ2-2
v_gene: TRBV7-3

CDR3aa: CATQGKPYEQYF
CDR3nt: TGTGCCACTCAGGGGAAACCCTACGAGCAGTACTTC
d_gene: .
abundance: once
j_gene: TRBJ2-7
v_gene: TRBV6-6

CDR3aa: CASSRQVIFYEQYF
CDR3nt: TGCGCCAGCAGCCGACAGGTTATTTTTTACGAGCAGTACTTC
d_gene: .
abundance: .
j_gene: TRBJ2-7
v_gene: TRBV10-2

CDR3aa: CASIPAPGDYGYTF
CDR3nt: TGTGCCAGCATCCCCGCCCCCGGGGACTATGGCTACACCTTC
d_gene: .
abundance: .
j_gene: TRBJ1-2
v_gene: TRBV2

CDR3aa: CASSVSTSGSLYNEQFF
CDR3nt: TGTGCCAGCAGCGTAAGCACTAGCGGGAGCCTTTACAATGAGCAGTTCTTC
d_gene: TRBD2
abundance: .
j_gene: TRBJ2-1
v_gene: TRBV9

CDR3aa: CASSYILHGKTYGYTF
CDR3nt: TGTGCCAGCAGCTATATCTTACATGGAAAGACCTATGGCTACACCTTC
d_gene: .
abundance: .
j_gene: TRBJ1-2
v_gene: TRBV7-9

CDR3aa: CASSQGLAGGRAYEQYF
CDR3nt: TGTGCCAGCAGCCAAGGACTAGCGGGAGGGCGGGCCTACGAGCAGTACTTC
d_gene: TRBD2
abundance: .
j_gene: TRBJ2-7
v_gene: TRBV11-2

CDR3aa: CASSYEGGYEQYF
CDR3nt: TGTGCCAGCAGTTACGAAGGAGGTTACGAGCAGTACTTC
d_gene: .
abundance: .
j_gene: TRBJ2-7
v_gene: TRBV6-6

CDR3aa: CASSPSQRDEKLFF
CDR3nt: TGTGCCAGCTCACCGTCACAGAGAGATGAAAAACTGTTTTTT
d_gene: .
abundance: .
j_gene: TRBJ1-4
v_gene: TRBV18

CDR3aa: CASSYRDTTLVWVSQYF
CDR3nt: TGTGCCAGCAGCTACCGGGACACAACCCTAGTTTGGGTGTCCCAGTACTTC
d_gene: .
abundance: few
j_gene: TRBJ2-5
v_gene: TRBV7-9

CDR3aa: CASSPRSSSYEQYF
CDR3nt: TGTGCCAGCTCACCACGAAGCAGCTCCTACGAGCAGTACTTC
d_gene: .
abundance: .
j_gene: TRBJ2-7
v_gene: TRBV18

CDR3aa: CASSNLRGHEQYF
CDR3nt: TGTGCCAGCAGCAACCTGCGGGGCCACGAGCAGTACTTC
d_gene: .
abundance: few
j_gene: TRBJ2-7
v_gene: TRBV7-9

CDR3aa: CAIETGRWSPYEQYF
CDR3nt: TGTGCCATCGAAACGGGGAGGTGGAGCCCCTACGAGCAGTACTTC
d_gene: .
abundance: many
j_gene: TRBJ2-7
v_gene: TRBV28

CDR3aa: CASSFGGALTDTQYF
CDR3nt: TGTGCCAGCAGCTTTGGGGGGGCCCTCACAGATACGCAGTATTTT
d_gene: .
abundance: .
j_gene: TRBJ2-3
v_gene: TRBV7-6

CDR3aa: CASSQREGYNEQFF
CDR3nt: TGTGCCAGCAGCCAAAGGGAGGGTTACAATGAGCAGTTCTTC
d_gene: TRBD2
abundance: few
j_gene: TRBJ2-1
v_gene: TRBV14

CDR3aa: CASSPGQGQDTQYF
CDR3nt: TGTGCCAGCAGCCCGGGACAGGGTCAAGATACGCAGTATTTT
d_gene: TRBD1
abundance: .
j_gene: TRBJ2-3
v_gene: TRBV5-5

CDR3aa: CASSVASGGMGDTQYF
CDR3nt: TGTGCCAGCAGCGTAGCTTCCGGCGGGATGGGAGATACGCAGTATTTT
d_gene: .
abundance: .
j_gene: TRBJ2-3
v_gene: TRBV9

CDR3aa: CASSSSSMETQYF
CDR3nt: TGTGCCAGCAGCTCGTCTAGCATGGAGACCCAGTACTTC
d_gene: .
abundance: few
j_gene: TRBJ2-5
v_gene: TRBV5-4

CDR3aa: CASSVPNVQSRANVLTF
CDR3nt: TGTGCCAGCAGCGTACCTAATGTACAAAGTCGGGCCAACGTCCTGACTTTC
d_gene: .
abundance: once
j_gene: TRBJ2-6
v_gene: TRBV12-1

CDR3aa: CASSLLTGADEQYF
CDR3nt: TGTGCCAGCAGCTTATTAACGGGTGCAGACGAGCAGTACTTC
d_gene: .
abundance: .
j_gene: TRBJ2-7
v_gene: TRBV7-7

CDR3aa: CASSPGTVEETQYF
CDR3nt: TGCGCCAGCAGCCCCGGGACAGTTGAAGAGACCCAGTACTTC
d_gene: TRBD1
abundance: .
j_gene: TRBJ2-5
v_gene: TRBV5-1

CDR3aa: CASSLDRDRNYEQYF
CDR3nt: TGTGCCAGCAGCTTAGACAGGGACAGGAACTACGAGCAGTACTTC
d_gene: TRBD1
abundance: .
j_gene: TRBJ2-7
v_gene: TRBV7-9

CDR3aa: CASSVQGTSSEAFF
CDR3nt: TGTGCCAGCAGCGTGCAGGGCACGTCCTCTGAAGCTTTCTTT
d_gene: .
abundance: .
j_gene: TRBJ1-1
v_gene: TRBV7-6

CDR3aa: CASSNPGQSNEQFF
CDR3nt: TGTGCCAGCAGCAATCCGGGACAGAGCAATGAGCAGTTCTTC
d_gene: TRBD1
abundance: once
j_gene: TRBJ2-1
v_gene: TRBV6-6

CDR3aa: CASSVNPGGAGYEQYF
CDR3nt: TGTGCCAGCAGTGTAAACCCAGGGGGCGCCGGCTACGAGCAGTACTTC
d_gene: TRBD1
abundance: .
j_gene: TRBJ2-7
v_gene: TRBV6-1

CDR3aa: CASSHRQGGQPQHF
CDR3nt: TGCGCCAGCAGCCATAGACAGGGTGGTCAGCCTCAGCATTTT
d_gene: TRBD1
abundance: .
j_gene: TRBJ1-5
v_gene: TRBV4-1

CDR3aa: CASSPAWSRDTDTQYF
CDR3nt: TGTGCCAGCAGCCCGGCCTGGTCGCGGGACACAGATACGCAGTATTTT
d_gene: .
abundance: .
j_gene: TRBJ2-3
v_gene: TRBV28

CDR3aa: CASSPTGGDEQYF
CDR3nt: TGTGCCAGCTCACCGACGGGAGGGGACGAGCAGTACTTC
d_gene: TRBD2
abundance: .
j_gene: TRBJ2-7
v_gene: TRBV18

CDR3aa: CSVLLAYEQYF
CDR3nt: TGCAGCGTTCTCTTAGCCTACGAGCAGTACTTC
d_gene: .
abundance: .
j_gene: TRBJ2-7
v_gene: TRBV29-1

CDR3aa: CASSLATGGTDTQYF
CDR3nt: TGTGCCAGCAGCCTCGCCACAGGGGGTACGGATACGCAGTATTTT
d_gene: TRBD1
abundance: .
j_gene: TRBJ2-3
v_gene: TRBV11-3

CDR3aa: CAISEASSTGELFF
CDR3nt: TGTGCCATCAGTGAAGCCAGCTCCACCGGGGAGCTGTTTTTT
d_gene: .
abundance: .
j_gene: TRBJ2-2
v_gene: TRBV10-3

CDR3aa: CASSYDGRREKLFF
CDR3nt: TGTGCCAGCAGTTACGACGGACGCAGGGAAAAACTGTTTTTT
d_gene: .
abundance: .
j_gene: TRBJ1-4
v_gene: TRBV6-5

CDR3aa: CASRPTGGASYNEQFF
CDR3nt: TGTGCCAGCAGACCAACAGGGGGCGCGTCCTACAATGAGCAGTTCTTC
d_gene: TRBD1
abundance: .
j_gene: TRBJ2-1
v_gene: TRBV28

CDR3aa: CASSQAGQGNTGELFF
CDR3nt: TGCGCCAGCAGCCAAGCCGGACAGGGGAACACCGGGGAGCTGTTTTTT
d_gene: TRBD1
abundance: .
j_gene: TRBJ2-2
v_gene: TRBV4-1

CDR3aa: CASSLSASGRATLNNEQFF
CDR3nt: TGTGCCAGCAGCTTGTCCGCTAGCGGGAGGGCCACCCTTAACAATGAGCAGTTCTTC
d_gene: TRBD2
abundance: .
j_gene: TRBJ2-1
v_gene: TRBV7-6

CDR3aa: CASSLHSLERKTSGSLYNEQFF
CDR3nt: TGTGCCAGCAGCTTACACAGTCTGGAGAGAAAGACTAGCGGTAGTCTCTACAATGAGCAGTTCTTC
d_gene: TRBD2
abundance: .
j_gene: TRBJ2-1
v_gene: TRBV7-6

CDR3aa: CASSLGLLLETQYF
CDR3nt: TGTGCCAGCAGCTTGGGACTTCTACTAGAGACCCAGTACTTC
d_gene: .
abundance: many
j_gene: TRBJ2-5
v_gene: TRBV5-5

CDR3aa: CASSVAEGYTEAFF
CDR3nt: TGTGCCAGCAGCGTAGCAGAGGGTTACACTGAAGCTTTCTTT
d_gene: .
abundance: few
j_gene: TRBJ1-1
v_gene: TRBV9

CDR3aa: CASSVGGAGVIPGELFF
CDR3nt: TGTGCCAGCAGCGTAGGGGGAGCGGGAGTAATCCCCGGGGAGCTGTTTTTT
d_gene: TRBD2
abundance: once
j_gene: TRBJ2-2
v_gene: TRBV9

CDR3aa: CASALDKDAYEQYF
CDR3nt: TGTGCCAGCGCTCTGGACAAGGACGCTTACGAGCAGTACTTC
d_gene: .
abundance: .
j_gene: TRBJ2-7
v_gene: TRBV2

CDR3aa: CASSFDYRVIGYEQYF
CDR3nt: TGTGCCAGCAGCTTTGACTACAGGGTTATCGGCTACGAGCAGTACTTC
d_gene: .
abundance: .
j_gene: TRBJ2-7
v_gene: TRBV5-8

CDR3aa: CASSKRTGNTGELFF
CDR3nt: TGTGCCAGCAGTAAGCGGACGGGGAACACCGGGGAGCTGTTTTTT
d_gene: .
abundance: .
j_gene: TRBJ2-2
v_gene: TRBV27